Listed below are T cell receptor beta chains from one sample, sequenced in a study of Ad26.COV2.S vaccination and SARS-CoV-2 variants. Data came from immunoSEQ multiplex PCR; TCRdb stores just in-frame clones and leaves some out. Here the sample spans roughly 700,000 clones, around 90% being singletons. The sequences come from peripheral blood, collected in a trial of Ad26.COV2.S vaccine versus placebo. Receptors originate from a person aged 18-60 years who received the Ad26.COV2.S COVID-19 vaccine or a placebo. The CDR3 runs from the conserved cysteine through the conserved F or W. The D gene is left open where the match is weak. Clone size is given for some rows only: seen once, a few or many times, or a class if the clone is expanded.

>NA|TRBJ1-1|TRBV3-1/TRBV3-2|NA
TGTGCCAGCAGCCAAGATTACACCTCCGAAGCTTTCTTT
CASSQDYTSEAFF
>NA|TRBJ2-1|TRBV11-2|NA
TGTGCCAGCAGCTTAGATTTTTACAGGCTCAATGAGCAGTTCTTC
CASSLDFYRLNEQFF
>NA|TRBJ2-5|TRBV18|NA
TGTGCCAGCTCACCAAGGAGGGCGGGACAAGAGACCCAGTACTTC
CASSPRRAGQETQYF
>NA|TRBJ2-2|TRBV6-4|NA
TGTGCCAGCAGTAGGACGGCCAACACCGGGGAGCTGTTTTTT
CASSRTANTGELFF
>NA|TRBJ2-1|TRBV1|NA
TGCACCAGCAGCCAACCCTCTTCTAGCGCCACTTCCTACAATGAGCAGTTCTTC
CTSSQPSSSATSYNEQFF
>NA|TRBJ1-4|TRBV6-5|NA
TGTGCCAGCTGGCCCTCAAGGGATGAAAAACTGTTTTTT
CASWPSRDEKLFF
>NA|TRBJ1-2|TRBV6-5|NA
TGTGCCAGCAGTTACGCCGGGGCAGGCAATGGCTACACCTTC
CASSYAGAGNGYTF
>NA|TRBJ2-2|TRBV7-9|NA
TGTGCCAGCAGCTTAGGACTAGCGAACACCGGGGAGCTGTTTTTT
CASSLGLANTGELFF
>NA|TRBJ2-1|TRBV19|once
TGTGCCAGTAGTAGAGGGGGCGGGAAAGCGGGCAATGAGCAGTTCTTC
CASSRGGGKAGNEQFF
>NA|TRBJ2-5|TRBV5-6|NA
TGTGCCAGCAGCTTGGCGGCCGCCTTTGGCCAGTACTTC
CASSLAAAFGQYF
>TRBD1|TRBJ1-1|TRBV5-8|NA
TGTGCCAGCAGCTTTCAGGGGGCATGGAACACTGAAGCTTTCTTT
CASSFQGAWNTEAFF
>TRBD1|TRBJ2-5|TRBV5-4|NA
TGTGCAGTAAACAGGGGGGAGTACCAAGAGACCCAGTACTTC
CAVNRGEYQETQYF
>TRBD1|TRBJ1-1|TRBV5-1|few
TGCGCCAGCAGCTTGGCCGGGACAGGGGCCACTGAAGCTTTCTTT
CASSLAGTGATEAFF
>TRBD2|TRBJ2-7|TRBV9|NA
TGTGCCAGCAGCCCTCGTTCTCTAGCGGGCGGCTACGAGCAGTACTTC
CASSPRSLAGGYEQYF
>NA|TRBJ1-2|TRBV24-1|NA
TGTGCCACCAGTGATTCGCGATTAAGTTTTGGCTACACCTTC
CATSDSRLSFGYTF
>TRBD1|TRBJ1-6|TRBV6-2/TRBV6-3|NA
TGTGCCAGCAGTTACCCCCGGACAGGGAAGGTTGGTTCACCCCTCCACTTT
CASSYPRTGKVGSPLHF
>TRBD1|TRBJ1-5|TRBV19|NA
TGTGCCAGTAGTATAGGAACAGGGGGTTATCAGCCCCAGCATTTT
CASSIGTGGYQPQHF
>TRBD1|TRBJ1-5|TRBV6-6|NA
TGTGCCAGCGGAACCCAAGACAGGGGAGGCAATCAGCCCCAGCATTTT
CASGTQDRGGNQPQHF
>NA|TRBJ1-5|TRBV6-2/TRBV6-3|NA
TGTGCCAGCAGTTACGGTGGGGCGAGCAATCAGCCCCAGCATTTT
CASSYGGASNQPQHF
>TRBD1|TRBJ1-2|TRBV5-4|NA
TGTGCCAGCAGCTTGCCCACCCGGACGGGAGGGGGCACCTATGGCTACACCTTC
CASSLPTRTGGGTYGYTF
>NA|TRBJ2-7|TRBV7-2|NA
TGTGCCAGCAGCTCCGAGGGTACCAACTACGAGCAGTACTTC
CASSSEGTNYEQYF
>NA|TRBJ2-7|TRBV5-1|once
TGCGCCAGCAGGAGAGGACTGACCTACGAGCAGTACTTC
CASRRGLTYEQYF
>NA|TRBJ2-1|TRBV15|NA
TGTGCCACCACCCACGGGGCGGGGAGCTCCTACAATGAGCAGTTCTTC
CATTHGAGSSYNEQFF
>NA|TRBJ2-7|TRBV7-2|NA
TGTGCCAGCAGCTTAGAAACAGCCTACGAGCAGTACTTC
CASSLETAYEQYF
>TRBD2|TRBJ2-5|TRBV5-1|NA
TGCGCCAGCAGCCCCGGACTAGCGGGAGCGTTGGAGACCCAGTACTTC
CASSPGLAGALETQYF
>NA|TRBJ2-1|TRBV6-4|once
TGTGCCAGCAGTCATACCTACACTGCAACCTACAATGAGCAGTTCTTC
CASSHTYTATYNEQFF
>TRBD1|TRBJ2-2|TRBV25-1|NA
TGTGCCAGCAGTGATGGGGCCAGGGGGATGGCCGGGGAGCTGTTTTTT
CASSDGARGMAGELFF
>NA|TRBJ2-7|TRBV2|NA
TGTGCCAGCAGTGAAATGGGGGAGCAGTACTTC
CASSEMGEQYF
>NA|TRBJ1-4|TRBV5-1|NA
TGCGCCAGCAGCCCTTTCTTGGTCGGGGCAACTAATGAAAAACTGTTTTTT
CASSPFLVGATNEKLFF
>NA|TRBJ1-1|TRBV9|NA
TGTGCCAGCAGCGGCAGGGGAGGTATGCCTGAAGCTTTCTTT
CASSGRGGMPEAFF
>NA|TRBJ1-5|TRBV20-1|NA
TGCAGTGCTAGTCGGCCACTCCGCAATCAGCCCCAGCATTTT
CSASRPLRNQPQHF
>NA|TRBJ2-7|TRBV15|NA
TGTGCCACCAGCAGAGATATCGGGTCGACTTACTACGAGCAGTACTTC
CATSRDIGSTYYEQYF
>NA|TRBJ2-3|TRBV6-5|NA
TGTGCCAGTGCGGAGGGCCGGCCAGATACGCAGTATTTT
CASAEGRPDTQYF
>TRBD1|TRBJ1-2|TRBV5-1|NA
TGCGCCAGCAGCGCCCTACAGGGGATCGGGGGCTACACCTTC
CASSALQGIGGYTF
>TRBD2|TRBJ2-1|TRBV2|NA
TGTGCCAGCAGTCAACCCGGACTAGCGGTTTACAATGAGCAGTTCTTC
CASSQPGLAVYNEQFF
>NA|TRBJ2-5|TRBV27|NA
TGTGCCAGCAGTTTTTGGCCAGGGACCCAGTACTTC
CASSFWPGTQYF
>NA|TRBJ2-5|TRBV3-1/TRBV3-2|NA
TGTGCCAGCAGCCAAGCCGGGGCAGGGACCCAGTACTTC
CASSQAGAGTQYF
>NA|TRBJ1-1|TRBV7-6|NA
TGTGCCAGCAGCACCAGACGGCTGGGCAGGGTCACTGAAGCTTTCTTT
CASSTRRLGRVTEAFF
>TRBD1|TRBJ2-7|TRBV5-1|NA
TGCGCCAGCAGCTTGGCCATATGGGGGACAGACCTTCTACGGGAGCAGTACTTC
CASSLAIWGTDLLREQYF
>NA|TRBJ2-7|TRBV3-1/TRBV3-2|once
TGTGCCAGCAGCCATCATGGACAGCCCGAGCAGTACTTC
CASSHHGQPEQYF
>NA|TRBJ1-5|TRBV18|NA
TGTGCCAGCTCACCGTGGGGACCACCTTCTTCCAATCAGCCCCAGCATTTT
CASSPWGPPSSNQPQHF
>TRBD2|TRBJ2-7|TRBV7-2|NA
TGTGCCAGCATTCCTAGCGGGAGTCACGAGCAGTACTTC
CASIPSGSHEQYF
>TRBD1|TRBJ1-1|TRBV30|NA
TGTGCCTGGAGTGGACAGGGGGCCACTGAAGCTTTCTTT
CAWSGQGATEAFF
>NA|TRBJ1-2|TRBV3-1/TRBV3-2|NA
TGTGCCAGCAGCCAGGGACCTCTTATGGGCTACACCTTC
CASSQGPLMGYTF
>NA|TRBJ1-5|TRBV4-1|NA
TGCGCCAGCAGCCAAACTACAGTTCGGGGCCAGCCCCAGCATTTT
CASSQTTVRGQPQHF
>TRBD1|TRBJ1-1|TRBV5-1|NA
TGCGCCAGCAGCTTGTCCGGGACAGGGGCCGTGTTATCTAAGGGGACTGAAGCTTTCTTT
CASSLSGTGAVLSKGTEAFF
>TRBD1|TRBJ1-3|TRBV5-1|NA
TGCGCCAGCAGCTTGGATTTGGGACAGCCTGGAAACACCATATATTTT
CASSLDLGQPGNTIYF
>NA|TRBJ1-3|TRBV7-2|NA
TGTGCCAGCAGCATTTCTAGGACAGCAACTGGAAACACCATATATTTT
CASSISRTATGNTIYF
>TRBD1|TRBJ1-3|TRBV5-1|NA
TGCGCCAGCAGCCCCGGGACAGGGGCCTACTCTGGAAACACCATATATTTT
CASSPGTGAYSGNTIYF
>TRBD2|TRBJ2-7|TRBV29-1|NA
TGCAGCGTTGGGACTAGCGGTTACGAGCAGTACTTC
CSVGTSGYEQYF
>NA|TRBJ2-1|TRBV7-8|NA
TGTGCCAGCAGCTTGACGGAGAGCTCCTACAATGAGCAGTTCTTC
CASSLTESSYNEQFF
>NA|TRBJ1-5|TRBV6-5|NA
TGTGCCAGCAGTTCAATGAGGACCGGGCAGCCCCAGCATTTT
CASSSMRTGQPQHF
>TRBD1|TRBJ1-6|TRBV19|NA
TGTGCCAGAGGGGACAGGACCAATTCACCCCTCCACTTT
CARGDRTNSPLHF
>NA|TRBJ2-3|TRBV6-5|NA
TGTGCCAGCAGGATGGGACTGACAACAGATACGCAGTATTTT
CASRMGLTTDTQYF
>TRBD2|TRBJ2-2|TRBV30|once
TGTGCCTGGATGGGGGTAGCGGGAGCGAACACCGGGGAGCTGTTTTTT
CAWMGVAGANTGELFF
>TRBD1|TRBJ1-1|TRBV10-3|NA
TGTGCCATAAGAATTCCAGGGGGAACAGGGAACACTGAAGCTTTCTTT
CAIRIPGGTGNTEAFF
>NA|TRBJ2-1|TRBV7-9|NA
TGTGCCAGCAGCTGGGCTACAAGCTCCTACAATGAGCAGTTCTTC
CASSWATSSYNEQFF